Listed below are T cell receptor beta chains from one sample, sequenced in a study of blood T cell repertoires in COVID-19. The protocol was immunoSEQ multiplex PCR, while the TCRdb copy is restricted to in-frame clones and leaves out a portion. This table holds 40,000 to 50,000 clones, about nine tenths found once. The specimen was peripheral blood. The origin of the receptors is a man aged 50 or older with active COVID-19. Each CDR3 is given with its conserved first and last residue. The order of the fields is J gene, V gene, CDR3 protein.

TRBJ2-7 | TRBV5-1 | CASSPITGTSYEQYF
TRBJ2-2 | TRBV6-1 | CASSESGLRTGELFF
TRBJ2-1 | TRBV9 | CASSVQTSGRAQEQFF
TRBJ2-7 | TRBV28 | CASSGLGGGYEQYF
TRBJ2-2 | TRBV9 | CASSEGLAGGTTGELFF
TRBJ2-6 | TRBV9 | CASSPDTGANVLTF
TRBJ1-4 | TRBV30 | CAGQTVGLGEKLFF
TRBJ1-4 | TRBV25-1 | CASSRWGSQKLFF
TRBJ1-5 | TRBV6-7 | CASPFLRGSNQPQHF
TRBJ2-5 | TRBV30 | CAWSQTSGRARETQYF
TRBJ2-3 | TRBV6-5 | CAALQGDTDTQYF
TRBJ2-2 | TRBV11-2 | CASSTAYRARRELFF
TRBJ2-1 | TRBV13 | CASSLGQGGDNEQFF
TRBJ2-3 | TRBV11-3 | CASSLGHQAGPTDTQYF
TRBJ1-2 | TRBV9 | CASSDPGVYGYTF
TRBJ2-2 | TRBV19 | CASSSSGQINTGELFF
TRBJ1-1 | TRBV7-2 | CASSLVSGDTEAFF
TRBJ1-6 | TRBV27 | CASSLSTQGSSPLHF
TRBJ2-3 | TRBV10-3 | CAITTGQGAGADTQYF
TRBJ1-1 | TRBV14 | CASSQEVRSSEAFF
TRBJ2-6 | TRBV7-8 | CASSQTGLSGANVLTF
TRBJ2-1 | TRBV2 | CASMGGSSYNEQFF
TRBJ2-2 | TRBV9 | CASSVGAGTGAAWELFF
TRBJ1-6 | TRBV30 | CAWSVGANSPLHF
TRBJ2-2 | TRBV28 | CASSRGLAGGFTGELFF
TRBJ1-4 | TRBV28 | CASSTGTGNEKLFF
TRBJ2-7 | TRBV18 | CASSAGTSGSYEQYF
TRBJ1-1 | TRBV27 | CASSPGQGLTEAFF
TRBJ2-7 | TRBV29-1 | CSVRTGSYEQYF
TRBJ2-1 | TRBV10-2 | CASSEALAGGLDEQFF
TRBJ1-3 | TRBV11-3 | CASSLGARNTIYF
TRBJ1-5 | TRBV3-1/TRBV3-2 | CASSQGPQGNQPQHF
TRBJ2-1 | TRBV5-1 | CASSDWASGNNEQFF
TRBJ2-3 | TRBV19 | CASSIPGLAAFTDTQYF
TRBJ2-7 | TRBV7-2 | CASSLAGGSGQYF
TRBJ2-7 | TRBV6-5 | CASSYSPGQSYEQYF
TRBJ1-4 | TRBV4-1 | CASSQDRQGELFF
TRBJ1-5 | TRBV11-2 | CASSFGQGSQPQHF